One and the same sample provided the 10 T cell receptor beta chains below, sequenced in a study of blood T cell repertoires in COVID-19. Method: immunoSEQ multiplex PCR; TCRdb's copy keeps in-frame clones and lacks some. The sample lists 200,000 to 250,000 clones; 85% were seen once. Material: peripheral blood. These receptors originate from a man aged 50-60 years who had recovered from COVID-19.

The chain combines TRBV28 with TRBJ2-7; 7 bases fit TRBD1. V trimming: 6 bases; J trimming: 6 bases; junction bases outside the gene matches: 14. CDR3 length: 15 amino acids. Germline CDR1 is MDHEN and CDR2 is SYDVKM. The CDR3 bases are TGTGCCAGCAGCGTCGCGTCAGGGGGTCGAGGCGAGCAGTACTTC. This sequence encodes CASSVASGGRGEQYF.

The table lists this clone with a few counts. V usage is TRBV12-5 and J usage is TRBJ2-1, with TRBD2 matching 12 bases. V lost 1 base, J lost 10 bases, and 11 bases stayed unmatched. The CDR3 consists of 17 residues. Germline assignment: CDR1 LGHNT and CDR2 FRNRAP. CDR3: CASGLGLAGGPLREQFF. CDR3 DNA sequence: TGTGCTAGTGGTTTGGGGCTAGCGGGAGGGCCGCTAAGGGAGCAGTTCTTC.

Here the CDR3 DNA reads TGTGCCAGCAGCCGGGTAGCGGGAGGGGGAACCGGGGAGCTGTTTTTT. It specifies CASSRVAGGGTGELFF. The genes are TRBV21-1 and TRBJ2-2; the table's D gene call, TRBD2, was not cross checked with the DNA. TRBV21-1 is described as a pseudogene. CDR3 length: 16 amino acids.

The J gene is TRBJ2-1, the V gene TRBV19, with D perhaps matching TRBD2 (6 bases). CDR3 size: 15 residues. The germline V gene has CDR1 LNHDA and CDR2 SQIVND (reference sequence). The V and J ends lost 3 bases and 8 bases respectively, with 17 bases between them. The CDR3 sequence: CASSMSGGKMYEQFF. The CDR3 DNA follows: TGTGCCAGTAGTATGTCGGGCGGGAAGATGTATGAGCAGTTCTTC.

This chain connects TRBV6-5 to TRBJ1-1, with D maybe TRBD1 (5 bases). The germline gives CDR1 MNHEY, CDR2 SVGAGI. CDR3 size: 14 residues. Deletions cut 2 bases from V and 5 bases from J, with 12 bases between. CDR3: CASSYGRVGTEAFF. Written as DNA, the CDR3 is TGTGCCAGCAGTTACGGCAGGGTGGGTACTGAAGCTTTCTTT.

This chain uses TRBV2 with TRBJ2-1; 10 bases are a match to TRBD1. This CDR3 spans 15 amino acids. Trimming took 4 bases from V and 7 from J; bases not matched to a gene: 7. CDR1 and CDR2 (germline): SNHLY, FYNNEI. CDR3 residues: CASSAGTGDWNEQFF. DNA for the CDR3: TGTGCCAGCAGTGCTGGGACAGGGGATTGGAATGAGCAGTTCTTC.

This clone was recorded once. The chain couples TRBV11-2 to TRBJ2-3; D is uncertain. Trimming took off 8 bases at V and 5 bases at J, with 8 bases between the two ends. The CDR3 loop spans 11 amino acids. In germline, CDR1 is SGHAT, CDR2 FQNNGV. CDR3 DNA sequence: TGTGCCAGCGCTTCCAGAGATACGCAGTATTTT. Encoded protein: CASASRDTQYF.

A few counts support this clone. The chain links TRBV3-1 (or the pseudogene TRBV3-2) to TRBJ2-1, with 15 bases that match TRBD2. V was pared by 0 bases and J by 9 bases, with 3 bases of the junction left unmatched. The CDR3 is made up of 16 amino acids. The germline V gene encodes CDR1 LGHDT and CDR2 YNNKEL (reference sequence). CDR3 protein: CASSQEGTSGRSEQFF. The CDR3, as DNA: TGTGCCAGCAGCCAAGAAGGGACTAGCGGGAGGAGTGAGCAGTTCTTC.

The chain couples TRBV5-4 to TRBJ2-2, with 10 bases identical to TRBD2. Losses at the gene ends were 1 base for V and 4 bases for J; bases not matched to a gene: 4. Germline CDR1 reads SGHNT; CDR2 reads YYREEE (reference sequence). This CDR3 comprises 16 residues. The CDR3 nucleotides are TGTGCCAGCAGCTTGTTGGGACTAGCGCGCACCGGGGAGCTGTTTTTT. Amino acid sequence: CASSLLGLARTGELFF.

The chain combines TRBV27 with TRBJ2-2; D unresolved. Germline-derived CDR1 and CDR2 are MNHEY and SMNVEV (reference sequence). There are 14 residues in the CDR3. Deletions cut 5 bases from V and 6 bases from J, with 13 bases between. The CDR3 is CASSPSPRAGELFF. DNA for the CDR3: TGTGCCAGCAGTCCATCGCCTAGAGCCGGGGAGCTGTTTTTT.